Below, one TCR beta chain is given with its context. TCRdb's table, derived via immunoSEQ multiplex PCR, lists solely in-frame clones and lacks some. Of about 38,000 clones listed, 80% to 95% were seen once; the top ten hold about 18%. This specimen belongs to a study of a mutant IDH1 vaccine in newly diagnosed glioma. Study in general: An approximately 62% male, around 40% female split and a mean age of roughly 37 years characterized treated patients. Earlier treatment was radiotherapy, temozolomide, or both, with most getting both.

Time point defined: baseline, week 1 (first vaccination visit). As to treatment: pre-vaccination baseline after standard-of-care therapy. CDR3 size: 14 residues. Germline lookup yields CDR1 MNHNY and CDR2 SVGAGI (reference sequence). V shed 5 bases and J shed 1 base, with 11 bases lying between them. The clonotype was recovered from a man between 18 and 29 years old with glioma. The gene calls are TRBV6-6 and TRBJ1-1; no clear D gene. The sample was PBMCs, taken from a glioma patient treated with radiotherapy, temozolomide or both. CDR3 nucleotides: TGTGCCAGCAGTCCGCTGGGGTGGAACACTGAAGCTTTCTTT. Encoded protein: CASSPLGWNTEAFF.